This T cell receptor beta chain was retrieved from a study of blood T cell repertoires in COVID-19. Repertoires were generated with immunoSEQ multiplex PCR, while TCRdb's copy carries only in-frame clones and drops some. This sample has tens of thousands of clones, with around 90% found just once. Germline CDR1 and CDR2: SEHNR and FQNEAQ (reference sequence). Trimming cost V 4 bases and J 0 bases, with 12 bases left between them. This CDR3 region has 15 residues. This receptor was taken from a middle-aged man with COVID-19, enrolled during active disease. This sequence joins TRBV7-9 and TRBJ1-2; a weak D match, TRBD1 (6 bases). Source material: peripheral blood. This chain's CDR3 is CASSYIQGANYGYTF. For the CDR3, the DNA is TGTGCCAGCAGCTATATACAGGGTGCTAACTATGGCTACACCTTC.